The source of this T cell receptor beta chain is a study of blood T cell repertoires in COVID-19. This CDR3 comprises 16 residues. CDR1 is MNHNS and CDR2 is SASEGT in the germline V gene. V was shortened by 1 base and J by 5 bases, with 12 bases between the two germline ends. Repertoires were generated with immunoSEQ multiplex PCR, while TCRdb's copy carries only in-frame clones and drops some. In the table there are 100,000 to 120,000 clones, 85% of which are singletons. The clonotype was recovered from a human donor in a cohort sampled during active COVID-19. The sample taken for sequencing was peripheral blood. The chain joins TRBV6-1 to TRBJ2-6; TRBD1 is a possible D gene (5 bases). CDR3 nucleotides: TGTGCCAGCAGTGAAGATCCAGGGTACTGGGCCAACGTCCTGACTTTC. It specifies CASSEDPGYWANVLTF.